These 26 T cell receptor beta chains originate from one sample sequenced in a study of identical twins. Using its own MiXCR run on the 5' RACE reads, TCRdb lists one record per CDR3 protein. The data contain about 920,000 distinct CDR3 sequences, 9% to 15% of them singletons. These records were also assigned to another study, of yellow fever vaccine responses in identical twins.

Sequenced sample: PBMCs. The receptors were gathered from a young woman in good health.

The sample holds a few counts of this clonotype. V and J are TRBV3-1 and TRBJ2-2, with 12 bases identical to TRBD2. Germline V CDR1 and CDR2: LGHDT, YNNKEL (reference sequence). The length of the CDR3 is 18 residues. The ends lost 5 bases at V and 5 bases at J; junction bases unmatched: 12. Written as DNA, the CDR3 is TGTGCCAGCAGCGTTCCCGGGACTAGCGGGTTCCGAACCGGGGAGCTGTTTTTT. Translating gives CASSVPGTSGFRTGELFF.

This clonotype was detected ten times or more. CDR3: CASSPGLAGVGEQTQYF. The CDR3 nucleotides read TGTGCCAGCAGTCCGGGACTAGCGGGAGTTGGGGAGCAGACCCAGTACTTC. The V call is TRBV6-1, the J call TRBJ2-5; the match to TRBD2 covers 14 bases. Trimming took 5 bases from V and 6 from J; bases not matched to a gene: 11. The CDR3 has 17 residues. CDR1 is MNHNS, CDR2 SASEGT, per germline.

This clonotype came up a few times. The rearrangement joins TRBV6-4 to TRBJ2-1, with D tentatively TRBD1 or TRBD2 (6 bases each). The CDR3 has 15 amino acids. The germline gives CDR1 MRHNA, CDR2 SNTAGT. The ends were cut back, 2 bases at V and 6 bases at J, with 14 bases in the middle. The CDR3 DNA sequence: TGTGCCAGCAGTGACAAGGGGGGCTCGGGCAATGAGCAGTTCTTC. Translating it yields CASSDKGGSGNEQFF.

This clonotype was seen more than once but under ten times. J is TRBJ1-1 and V is TRBV7-9, with D unresolved. The CDR3 consists of 13 residues. The germline CDR1 and CDR2 sequences are SEHNR and FQNEAQ (reference sequence). Trimming removed 5 bases from V and 3 bases from J, with 10 bases in between. CDR3 nucleotide sequence: TGTGCCAGCAGCGGGGAATTGGACACTGAAGCTTTCTTT. Translation gives CASSGELDTEAFF.

This clonotype showed up just a few times. The chain employs TRBV5-1 and TRBJ2-1, with TRBD2 identical over 13 bases. Germline V gives CDR1 SGHRS, CDR2 YFSETQ. With 2 bases clipped from V and 8 bases from J, the junction kept 10 bases outside the gene matches. The CDR3 runs 17 residues. DNA for the CDR3: TGCGCCAGCAGCTTCCCTCTGACTAGCGGGAGGACCGATGAGCAGTTCTTC. It translates to CASSFPLTSGRTDEQFF.

This clonotype was counted between two and nine times. The chain links TRBV12-3 or TRBV12-4 to TRBJ2-1; 8 nucleotides match TRBD2. With 7 bases clipped from V and 7 bases from J, the junction kept 9 bases outside the gene matches. This CDR3 has 14 residues. For the CDR3, the DNA is TGTGCCAGCACCCAGGGACTAGAAGGGAATGAGCAGTTCTTC. This encodes CASTQGLEGNEQFF.

The rearrangement links TRBV7-9 to TRBJ2-7, with 7 positions matching TRBD1. Germline V gene lookup returns CDR1 SEHNR and CDR2 FQNEAQ (reference sequence). The CDR3 has 15 residues. V lost 5 bases and J lost 4; bases outside the gene matches: 11. CDR3 DNA: TGTGCCAGCAGCACTATTGGGACAGCCCCGTACGAGCAGTACGTC. This codes for CASSTIGTAPYEQYV.

This clonotype was picked up a small number of times. CDR3 nucleotides: TGTGCCACACAGAACAGGGGGCAAGAGACCCAGTACTTC. Translating gives CATQNRGQETQYF. V and J are TRBV24-1 and TRBJ2-5; 8 nucleotides agree with TRBD1. Trimming at V came to 10 bases and at J to 2 bases, leaving 5 bases not matched to a gene. Germline CDR1 and CDR2: KGHDR and SFDVKD. The CDR3 runs 13 residues.

This clonotype appeared many times. The chain combines TRBV6-5 with TRBJ2-2; the match to TRBD1 covers 12 bases. The trim removed 6 bases at V and 6 bases at J, leaving 5 bases unmatched. Germline CDR1 MNHEY, CDR2 SVGAGI. The CDR3 totals 15 residues. The DNA of the CDR3 is TGTGCCAGCAGGGGACAGGGGGCTAACGCCGGGGAGCTGTTTTTT. Residues: CASRGQGANAGELFF.

This clonotype has only a few counts. The rearrangement uses TRBV6-1 and TRBJ2-5, with TRBD2 identical over 7 bases. The J segment lost 2 bases and the V segment lost 6 bases, leaving 9 bases of the junction unmatched. The CDR3 totals 15 residues. Germline V gene sequence: CDR1 MNHNS, CDR2 SASEGT. The CDR3 here is CASSRSGAEQETQYF. The CDR3 DNA sequence: TGTGCCAGCAGCCGAAGCGGGGCCGAACAAGAGACCCAGTACTTC.

The chain is built from TRBV15 and TRBJ2-3; D unresolved. The CDR3 totals 12 residues. Germline V lookup: CDR1 LNHNV, CDR2 YYDKDF (reference sequence). With 8 bases removed from V and 6 bases from J, the gap between germline ends came to 12 bases. The CDR3 DNA reads TGTGCCACCCGAGTAGGAATCGATACGCAGTATTTT. It translates to CATRVGIDTQYF.

There are a few counts of this clonotype. The CDR3 spells CASSTHFGTQYF. CDR3 DNA: TGTGCCAGCAGCACCCACTTTGGTACGCAGTATTTT. The rearrangement links TRBV3-1 to TRBJ2-3; D remains unclear. Trimming pared 5 bases from V and 8 bases from J, leaving 11 bases between. The germline V gene has CDR1 LGHDT and CDR2 YNNKEL (reference sequence). This CDR3 has 12 residues.

The chain links TRBV5-1 to TRBJ2-2; D remains ambiguous. The V end lost 6 bases, the J end lost 6 bases, and 6 bases lay between the germline ends. The CDR3 contains 11 residues. Germline assignment: CDR1 SGHRS and CDR2 YFSETQ. The CDR3 region is CASTHSGELFF. The CDR3, as DNA: TGCGCCAGCACCCATTCCGGGGAGCTGTTTTTT.

The chain links TRBV29-1 to TRBJ2-6, with 9 bases that match TRBD1. V shed 6 bases and J 0 bases; nucleotides not matched to a gene: 6. The CDR3 is 16 amino acids. Germline CDR1 reads SQVTM; CDR2 reads ANQGSEA. CDR3 nucleotide sequence: TGCAGCGTCTCCGGGACAGGGCTCTCTGGGGCCAACGTCCTGACTTTC. Translated: CSVSGTGLSGANVLTF.

This clonotype was seen a handful of times. The chain joins TRBV20-1 to TRBJ1-6, with TRBD1 as a possible D gene (5 bases). The CDR3 is made up of 13 amino acids. Germline CDR1 is DFQATT and CDR2 is SNEGSKA (reference sequence). V gave up 5 bases and J gave up 6 bases, with 11 bases separating them. CDR3 coding DNA: TGCAGTGCTCCGGGACGGATTAATTCACCCCTCCACTTT. Translating it yields CSAPGRINSPLHF.

V is TRBV15 and J is TRBJ2-5, with 7 positions matching TRBD2. The V gene end was trimmed by 5 bases and the J gene end by 1 base; junction bases not matched to a gene: 7. The length of the CDR3 is 15 residues. Germline V lookup: CDR1 LNHNV, CDR2 YYDKDF (reference sequence). The chain's CDR3 is CATSGRAGIQETQYF. The DNA of the CDR3 is TGTGCCACCAGCGGCAGAGCGGGGATCCAAGAGACCCAGTACTTC.

This clonotype was counted at least ten times. The J gene is TRBJ1-5, the V gene TRBV7-9; no reliable D call. Germline V gene sequence: CDR1 SEHNR, CDR2 FQNEAQ (reference sequence). The CDR3 is made up of 12 amino acids. V lost 10 bases and J 6 bases, leaving 13 bases between the germline ends. Here the CDR3 DNA reads TGTGCCACGAGCCGGGAGTTTCAGCCCCAGCATTTT. It encodes CATSREFQPQHF.

At least ten counts were recorded for this clonotype. The V gene is TRBV15, the J gene TRBJ1-1; D not resolved. The ends were cut back, 6 bases at V and 0 bases at J, with 11 bases in the middle. The germline V gene has CDR1 LNHNV and CDR2 YYDKDF (reference sequence). The CDR3 consists of 14 residues. The chain's CDR3 is CATRSLTLNTEAFF. The CDR3 region has the DNA TGTGCCACCAGAAGTCTCACCTTGAACACTGAAGCTTTCTTT.

The gene calls are TRBV11-2 and TRBJ1-3; D perhaps matches TRBD1 (5 bases). The CDR3 spans 18 residues. Germline V gene lookup returns CDR1 SGHAT and CDR2 FQNNGV. Trimming pared 1 base from V and 3 bases from J, leaving 19 bases between. The chain's CDR3 is CASSLGASGTVLGNTIYF. The CDR3 coding sequence is TGTGCCAGCAGCTTAGGAGCGTCCGGGACGGTCCTTGGAAACACCATATATTTT.

This clonotype was picked up a small number of times. The chain joins TRBV12-3 or TRBV12-4 to TRBJ2-2, with D hard to call. The germline V and J ends were trimmed by 6 bases and 6 bases, with 11 bases remaining between them. The CDR3 length is 13 residues. CDR3 loop: CASRGSRSGELFF. Here the CDR3 DNA reads TGTGCCAGCAGGGGGTCTCGGTCCGGGGAGCTGTTTTTT.

CDR3 protein: CASSPPSGGDGYTF. CDR3 DNA: TGTGCCAGCAGCCCCCCGTCGGGAGGTGATGGCTACACCTTC. This rearrangement joins TRBV7-9 to TRBJ1-2; D unclear. Germline loops: CDR1 SEHNR, CDR2 FQNEAQ (reference sequence). V shed 5 bases and J shed 6 bases, with 16 bases lying between them. The CDR3 totals 14 residues.

This clonotype was detected many times. The J gene is TRBJ1-2, the V gene TRBV12-3 or TRBV12-4; D ambiguous. The ends were cut back, 1 base at V and 5 bases at J, with 11 bases in the middle. The CDR3 consists of 14 residues. CDR3 DNA sequence: TGTGCCAGCAGTTTAGAAGCGGGGTTTTATGGCTACACCTTC. This encodes CASSLEAGFYGYTF.

The chain employs TRBV6-5 and TRBJ2-7; 10 bases map to TRBD2. Germline trimming cut 2 bases from V and 6 bases from J; bases unmatched to any gene: 10. Per germline, CDR1 MNHEY and CDR2 SVGAGI. The CDR3 is made up of 16 amino acids. CDR3 region: CASSYGLAGVRGEQYF. In DNA form, the CDR3 reads TGTGCCAGCAGTTACGGTCTAGCGGGAGTCAGGGGCGAGCAGTACTTC.

This clonotype showed up many times. This chain uses TRBV2 with TRBJ2-7, with D perhaps matching TRBD2 (5 bases). Trimming removed 0 bases from V and 6 bases from J, with 15 bases in between. Germline V lookup: CDR1 SNHLY, CDR2 FYNNEI. The CDR3 is made up of 15 amino acids. CDR3 residues: CASSEARVLGAEQYV. CDR3 DNA: TGTGCCAGCAGTGAAGCGCGGGTACTCGGAGCCGAGCAGTACGTC.

CDR3 amino acids: CSAPDRLTYEQYF. The CDR3 DNA follows: TGCAGTGCACCGGACAGGTTAACCTACGAGCAGTACTTC. This chain links TRBV20-1 with TRBJ2-7; 7 bases match TRBD1. CDR1 DFQATT and CDR2 SNEGSKA come from the germline V gene (reference sequence). V lost 6 bases, J lost 2 bases, and 7 bases stayed unmatched. The CDR3 runs to 13 residues.

The chain couples TRBV2 to TRBJ2-5, with D maybe TRBD1 (6 bases). The V end lost 0 bases, the J end lost 1 base, and 6 bases lay between the germline ends. The germline gives CDR1 SNHLY, CDR2 FYNNEI. The CDR3 has 14 residues. As DNA, the CDR3 is TGTGCCAGCAGTGAAGCGGACAGCCAAGAGACCCAGTACTTC. Translation: CASSEADSQETQYF.